This TCR beta chain was retrieved from a study of T-cell reconstitution after alpha-beta-depleted transplantation in children. Whole-study results and caveats: The origin of alpha-beta T cells about two months after transplant was reportedly several hundred expanded graft clones. From newly produced T cells came most of the T-cell counts and diversity one year after transplant. Some patients showed high day-60 TCRbeta diversity, which derived from surviving recipient T cells and thymic progenitors.

With 5 bases removed from V and 1 base from J, the gap between germline ends came to 8 bases. The germline CDR1 and CDR2 sequences are MNHEY and SMNVEV (reference sequence). This CDR3 contains 13 residues. Unique molecular identifiers featured in how the TCRbeta library was prepared. TCRdb passed the PCR reads through MiXCR, listing each CDR3 protein once. The repertoire has a few hundred thousand distinct CDR3 sequences, roughly 30% of them found once; the top ten carry under 45%. This clonotype was counted between two and nine times. No antigen is known for it. The clonotype comes from a boy younger than two with Wiskott-Aldrich syndrome, due to receive a stem cell transplant. The sequencing used PBMCs, collected before TCRalphabeta/CD19-depleted stem cell transplant. The genes are TRBV27 and TRBJ2-5, with D unresolved. CDR3 DNA: TGTGCCAGCAGTCACTCGGGCCAAGAGACCCAGTACTTC. This translates into CASSHSGQETQYF.